The sequence of this T cell receptor (beta chain) was determined in a study of blood T cell repertoires in COVID-19. At the level of the study: Acute and convalescent COVID-19 samples came from the United States, Italy and Spain. PBMCs, B-cell-depleted T cells, or T cells provided the cDNA or gDNA that made up the material.

Assay: immunoSEQ multiplex PCR; the TCRdb copy retains only in-frame clones and omits some. The sample carries around 190,000 clones, roughly four fifths recorded once. The Seattle patients, enrolled during active infection, were followed longitudinally. Germline CDR1 is SGHVS and CDR2 is FQNEAQ. The length of the CDR3 is 16 residues. Trimming at V came to 5 bases and at J to 0 bases, leaving 7 bases not matched to a gene. The sequenced material came from peripheral blood. This sequence originates from a woman between 40 and 55 years old with COVID-19, enrolled during active disease. V usage is TRBV7-8 and J usage is TRBJ2-1; TRBD1 agrees at 7 bases. The CDR3 DNA reads as TGTGCCAGCAGCCGAGAGGGGACAGTCTCCTACAATGAGCAGTTCTTC. It yields the protein CASSREGTVSYNEQFF.